This TCR beta chain was recorded in a study of T cell responses to AZD1222 COVID-19 vaccine (dated by TCRdb to about 2021). In the study overall: AZD1222 recipients with second doses at about 4 weeks or about 12 weeks were pooled, because spike-specific TCR depth and breadth did not differ between schedules. Enrollment into the trials was organized by age into subgroups of 18-55, 56-69 and 70-plus years, and those subgroups contained approximately 150, 30 and 60 TCR-sequenced participants, respectively. A total of 233 trial participants underwent TCR sequencing, of whom 200 to 220 had received two doses of AZD1222 and approximately 25 had received two doses of the MenACWY control vaccine.

Interpreted using the paper, the time point label stands for: baseline before first vaccination. Vaccinee samples came from UK trials COV001 and COV002, including a single-blind randomized controlled phase 2/3 trial of AZD1222 (ChAdOx1 nCoV-19) in healthy adults. For TCRbeta chain sequencing, PBMC samples from trial participants were taken at day 0 and at day 28 after the second dose. Summary of the overall study and its limitations: The 56-69-year group was small, and its depth increase did not reach significance, likely because of low power. Because no day 14 peak-response samples were available, repertoires were characterized only after the peak T cell response. After two AZD1222 doses, both the breadth and the depth of spike-specific TCRs were significantly higher than at day 0 and than in MenACWY recipients. Conclusions about previously exposed vaccinees are limited, since just five to seven AZD1222 recipients were seropositive for SARS-CoV-2 at baseline. Epitopes outside the regions mutated in the B.1.351 and B.1.1.7 variants were reportedly recognized by nearly half of the unique spike-specific TCRs. The whole spike protein was spanned by vaccine-associated CD4 TCRs, and dominant responses were seen in regions 160-218 and 743-854. Participants were mostly white British and included more females than males, and it was suggested by the authors that clonal diversity may have been underestimated.

The CDR3 regions of human TCRbeta chains were analyzed by immunosequencing. The paper's data handling went like this. Repertoire TCRs were checked for matches against a reference library of SARS-CoV-2-specific TCRs that had been generated using the MIRA antigen-specificity platform. Breadth was defined as the fraction of unique TCRs that were SARS-CoV-2-associated, and depth was defined as the fraction of total T cells that were SARS-CoV-2-associated. Using the MIRA data, each spike-specific TCR was assigned both to the spike region to which the TCR was reactive and to a CD4 or CD8 class. Log10-transformed breadth and depth values were compared by one-way ANOVA with Sidak's multiple comparisons tests. The table was pulled from immuneACCESS by TCRdb, which kept in-frame rearrangements only. Such tables lose some clones; where checked, under half of the loss comes from unresolved V genes, and the rest has no known cause. D and trimming come from the DNA, and the V and J calls and clone size come from that table. This sample is represented by about 120,000 clones; just under 95% of them were singletons. Approximately 3.1% of the sample comes from the top ten.

V is clipped by 1 base and J by 1 base, and the sequence between their germline boundaries is 7 bases long. From the cysteine up to the phenylalanine, the CDR3 has a length of 14 residues. Only CDR3 DNA is held: 42 bases, read in frame from base 1. CDR1 and CDR2 are drawn from the germline V gene: SGHTA, FQGNSA. Comment on this clone: This receptor's antigen is unknown. No quality values exist for individual bases; no much larger clone is one base distant.

The V and J genes are TRBV7-2 and TRBJ1-1, with no reliable assignment of the D segment. The sample was peripheral blood, taken on day 0 of AZD1222 vaccination. The source is an adult in good health. The DNA reads as follows: TGTGCCAGCAGCTTAGTTGGGCAGAACACTGAAGCTTTCTTT. Its protein is CASSLVGQNTEAFF.